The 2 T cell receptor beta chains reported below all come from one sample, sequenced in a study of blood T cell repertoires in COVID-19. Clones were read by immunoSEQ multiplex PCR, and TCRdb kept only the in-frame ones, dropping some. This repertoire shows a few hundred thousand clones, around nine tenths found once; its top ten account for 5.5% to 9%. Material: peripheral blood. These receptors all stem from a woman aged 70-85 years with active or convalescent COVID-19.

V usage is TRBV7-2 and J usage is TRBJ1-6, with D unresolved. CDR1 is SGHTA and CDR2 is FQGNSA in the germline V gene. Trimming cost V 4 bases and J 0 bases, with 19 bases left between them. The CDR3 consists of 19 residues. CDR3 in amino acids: CASSSPLAGLRSYNSPLHF. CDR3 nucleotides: TGTGCCAGCAGCTCCCCTCTGGCAGGCCTTCGCTCCTATAATTCACCCCTCCACTTT.

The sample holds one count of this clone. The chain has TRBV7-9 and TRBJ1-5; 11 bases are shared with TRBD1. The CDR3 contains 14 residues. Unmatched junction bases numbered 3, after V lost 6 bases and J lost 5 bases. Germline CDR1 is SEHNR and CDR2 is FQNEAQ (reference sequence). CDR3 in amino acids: CASSGTGGHQPQHF. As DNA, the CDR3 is TGTGCCAGCAGTGGGACAGGGGGGCATCAGCCCCAGCATTTT.